These T cell receptor beta chains were read from a single sample in a study of CD8+ T cells in alopecia areata. Clones were read by immunoSEQ multiplex PCR, and TCRdb kept only the in-frame ones, dropping some. Of about 100,000 clones in the sample, 50% to 60% were seen once. The sample here was CD8+ T cells sorted from blood, taken between weeks 55 and 65, from a patient treated with tofacitinib. The receptor source for this set is a human donor with alopecia areata. The CDR3 runs from the conserved cysteine through the conserved F or W. Each record gives: V gene, J gene, D gene, clone size, CDR3 protein, CDR3 DNA. A D gene is named only where the DNA matches it firmly. Some rows mark clone size as missing; the rest say once, few, many or name a class of expanded clone.

v_gene: TRBV11-2; j_gene: TRBJ1-4; d_gene: TRBD1; abundance: -; CDR3aa: CASSKETGRGEKLFF; CDR3nt: TGTGCCAGCAGCAAGGAGACAGGGCGCGGAGAAAAACTGTTTTTT
v_gene: TRBV5-1; j_gene: TRBJ2-7; d_gene: -; abundance: few; CDR3aa: CASSLGGGNEQYF; CDR3nt: TGCGCCAGCAGCTTGGGAGGTGGGAACGAGCAGTACTTC
v_gene: TRBV9; j_gene: TRBJ1-2; d_gene: -; abundance: few; CDR3aa: CASSAWHAGKNGYTF; CDR3nt: TGTGCCAGCAGCGCGTGGCACGCGGGGAAGAATGGCTACACCTTC
v_gene: TRBV7-9; j_gene: TRBJ2-2; d_gene: -; abundance: -; CDR3aa: CASMGSPRELFF; CDR3nt: TGTGCCAGCATGGGGAGTCCTCGGGAGCTGTTTTTT
v_gene: TRBV4-1; j_gene: TRBJ2-3; d_gene: TRBD2; abundance: -; CDR3aa: CASSQAAGDPTNTQYF; CDR3nt: TGCGCCAGCAGCCAAGCAGCGGGGGACCCCACGAATACGCAGTATTTT
v_gene: TRBV5-1; j_gene: TRBJ2-5; d_gene: -; abundance: many; CDR3aa: CASSYNSELGGNTRETQYF; CDR3nt: TGCGCCAGCAGCTACAATTCAGAGCTGGGCGGTAATACCCGAGAGACCCAGTACTTC
v_gene: TRBV7-9; j_gene: TRBJ2-5; d_gene: TRBD1; abundance: -; CDR3aa: CASSSDRDQETQYF; CDR3nt: TGTGCCAGCAGCTCTGACAGGGACCAAGAGACCCAGTACTTC
v_gene: TRBV4-1; j_gene: TRBJ2-3; d_gene: TRBD2; abundance: -; CDR3aa: CASSLAGGSTDTQYF; CDR3nt: TGCGCCAGCAGCCTAGCGGGGGGGAGCACAGATACGCAGTATTTT
v_gene: TRBV9; j_gene: TRBJ1-2; d_gene: -; abundance: once; CDR3aa: CASSPPAGGGYTF; CDR3nt: TGTGCCAGCAGCCCCCCGGCGGGCGGTGGCTACACCTTC
v_gene: TRBV9; j_gene: TRBJ2-7; d_gene: -; abundance: once; CDR3aa: CASSVTPSYEQYF; CDR3nt: TGTGCCAGCAGCGTAACCCCCTCCTACGAGCAGTACTTC
v_gene: TRBV7-4; j_gene: TRBJ2-7; d_gene: -; abundance: -; CDR3aa: CASSYTYRVPAPIGFYEQYF; CDR3nt: TGTGCCAGCAGCTATACCTACAGGGTCCCCGCGCCAATCGGGTTCTACGAGCAGTACTTC
v_gene: TRBV18; j_gene: TRBJ1-4; d_gene: -; abundance: -; CDR3aa: CASSPRGVGEKLFF; CDR3nt: TGTGCCAGCTCACCACGGGGGGTTGGTGAAAAACTGTTTTTT